What follows are 14 T cell receptor beta chains derived from one specimen sequenced in a study of T-cell memory formation after mild COVID-19. MiXCR, applied by TCRdb to the 5' RACE reads, yields one record per CDR3 protein. This sample has approximately 300,000 distinct CDR3 sequences, with 8% to 9% found just once. What was sequenced was PBMCs or a T cell subset sorted from them (not recorded which). The receptors shown here come from a man between 18 and 29 years old who had mild COVID-19 (a few samples of this study predate the infection). Cell type and time point are not known.

This chain uses TRBV20-1 with TRBJ1-4; D is uncertain. CDR1 is DFQATT, CDR2 SNEGSKA, per germline (reference sequence). The CDR3 covers 12 residues. CDR3 sequence: CSAEAYDEKLFF. The DNA for the CDR3 is TGCAGCGCAGAGGCCTACGATGAAAAACTGTTTTTT.

This clonotype was detected many times. This sequence joins TRBV10-2 and TRBJ2-7; D is possibly TRBD2 (5 bases). The V end lost 8 bases, the J end lost 13 bases, and 15 bases lay between the germline ends. CDR1 is WSHSY and CDR2 is SAAADI in the germline V gene. There are 10 residues in the CDR3. This CDR3 reads CASGLDSPYF. CDR3 nucleotides: TGCGCCAGCGGACTTGATTCCCCCTACTTC.

V usage is TRBV7-2 and J usage is TRBJ2-3; the match to TRBD2 covers 10 bases. Germline CDR1 and CDR2: SGHTA and FQGNSA. The CDR3 is made up of 16 amino acids. V trimming: 6 bases; J trimming: 4 bases; junction bases outside the gene matches: 10. CDR3 DNA sequence: TGTGCCAGCAGACATGAAGCGGGGGGGCCCTCAGATACGCAGTATTTT. This encodes CASRHEAGGPSDTQYF.

This clonotype was picked up many times. V usage is TRBV9 and J usage is TRBJ2-4; perhaps D is TRBD1 or TRBD2 (6 bases each). Germline V CDR1 and CDR2: SGDLS, YYNGEE. Deletions cut 3 bases from V and 8 bases from J, with 12 bases between. The CDR3 runs 13 residues. The DNA of the CDR3 is TGTGCCAGCAGCGCCCTAGGGGGGCACATTCAGTACTTC. It is translated as CASSALGGHIQYF.

Only a few counts were recorded for this clonotype. This sequence joins TRBV7-2 and TRBJ2-2; a possible D gene is TRBD1 (6 bases). The CDR3 has 15 residues. The V gene's germline CDR1 is SGHTA and CDR2 FQGNSA. Trimming removed 2 bases at V and 4 bases at J, with 11 bases between. The CDR3 loop is CASSLPTGITGELFF. DNA for the CDR3: TGTGCCAGCAGCTTACCGACAGGAATCACCGGGGAGCTGTTTTTT.

V usage is TRBV7-9 and J usage is TRBJ2-6, with a weak D call TRBD1 (6 bases). Trimming pared 7 bases from V and 0 bases from J, leaving 7 bases between. The CDR3 totals 14 residues. CDR1 SEHNR and CDR2 FQNEAQ come from the germline V gene (reference sequence). CDR3 sequence reads: CASNRVSGANVLTF. Written as DNA, the CDR3 is TGTGCCAGCAACAGGGTCTCTGGGGCCAACGTCCTGACTTTC.

This clonotype was observed a handful of times. The genes are TRBV29-1 and TRBJ2-1, with D possibly matching TRBD1 (5 bases). The CDR3 contains 12 residues. The V end lost 6 bases, the J end lost 9 bases, and 15 bases lay between the germline ends. CDR1 SQVTM and CDR2 ANQGSEA come from the germline V gene. CDR3 sequence: CSVYRFGVEQFF. The CDR3 coding sequence is TGCAGCGTCTACAGGTTTGGAGTTGAGCAGTTCTTC.

This clonotype turned up a few times. The V gene is TRBV10-1, the J gene TRBJ2-3; weak D call: TRBD2 (6 bases). The germline V gene encodes CDR1 WNHNN and CDR2 SYGVQD (reference sequence). V lost 5 bases and J lost 0, with 12 bases in between. There are 15 residues in the CDR3. The CDR3 protein is CASSTGTSSTDTQYF. In DNA, the CDR3 is TGCGCCAGCAGTACCGGGACTTCTAGCACAGATACGCAGTATTTT.

This clonotype came up a few times. V usage is TRBV5-1 and J usage is TRBJ1-1, with D hard to call. The V end was cut by 5 bases, the J end by 2 bases, with 10 bases between. Germline V lookup: CDR1 SGHRS, CDR2 YFSETQ. CDR3 size: 13 residues. The CDR3 reads CASRSGGNTEAFF. DNA for the CDR3: TGCGCCAGCAGATCCGGAGGTAACACTGAAGCTTTCTTT.

This chain links TRBV6-6 with TRBJ1-4, with no clear D. The germline V gene encodes CDR1 MNHNY and CDR2 SVGAGI (reference sequence). The CDR3 spans 16 residues. Trimming pared 2 bases from V and 0 bases from J, leaving 10 bases between. CDR3 protein: CASSYGAWTTNEKLFF. Here the CDR3 DNA reads TGTGCCAGCAGTTACGGAGCGTGGACAACTAATGAAAAACTGTTTTTT.

Regarding this clonotype: Being one base from a much bigger clone, this may be a read error. J is TRBJ1-1 and V is TRBV29-1; no definite D call. Germline values: CDR1 SQVTM, CDR2 ANQGSEA. The CDR3 extends over 10 amino acids. CDR3 protein: CSAASAEALF. CDR3 nucleotide sequence: TGCAGCGCGGCGTCGGCTGAAGCTTTATTT.

This clonotype came up a few times. The chain couples TRBV11-2 to TRBJ2-3; TRBD2 matches at 8 bases. The junction had 10 bases not matched to a gene; V was cut back by 4 bases and J by 4 bases. The CDR3 runs 16 residues. Looked up from germline, CDR1 is SGHAT and CDR2 is FQNNGV. In nucleotides, the CDR3 is TGTGCCAGCAGCTATTACCGGGGGGGGCCCCCAGATACGCAGTATTTT. This encodes CASSYYRGGPPDTQYF. Supplemented by reference TRBV11-2 and TRBJ2-3, the full variable domain reads EAGVAQSPRYKIIEKRQSVAFWCNPISGHATLYWYQQILGQGPKLLIQFQNNGVVDDSQLPKDRFSAERLKGVDSTLKIQPAKLEDSAVYLCASSYYRGGPPDTQYFGPGTRLTVL.

This clonotype was detected only a few times. The CDR3 DNA reads as TGCAGTGCTAGAGGCGTAATACAAGAGACCCAGTACTTC. Translated: CSARGVIQETQYF. The chain combines TRBV20-1 with TRBJ2-5; D ambiguous. Germline CDR1 and CDR2: DFQATT and SNEGSKA (reference sequence). The germline V and J ends were trimmed by 1 base and 2 bases, with 8 bases remaining between them. The CDR3 contains 13 residues.

The chain is built from TRBV5-1 and TRBJ2-7; TRBD1 matches 8 bases. After removal of 4 bases from V and 2 bases from J, the junction contained 5 bases not matched to a gene. CDR1 is SGHRS, CDR2 YFSETQ, per germline. The CDR3 loop spans 14 amino acids. The CDR3 sequence: CASSTGQVPYEQYF. The CDR3 coding sequence is TGCGCCAGCAGCACGGGACAGGTCCCCTACGAGCAGTACTTC.